One sample yielded the 30 T cell receptor beta chains listed below, sequenced in a study of T cell changes during pregnancy in multiple sclerosis. Profiled with immunoSEQ multiplex PCR; TCRdb holds only in-frame clones, not every one. Here the sample spans fewer than 70,000 clones, approximately 90% being singletons. Material: peripheral blood, obtained in the first trimester of pregnancy. These receptors were taken from a female donor with multiple sclerosis, enrolled in a pregnancy study.

The chain joins TRBV6-6 to TRBJ2-7; 10 bases are a match to TRBD2. The CDR3 runs 14 residues. V lost 7 bases, J lost 5 bases, and 8 bases stayed unmatched. The germline gives CDR1 MNHNY, CDR2 SVGAGI (reference sequence). The CDR3: CASNPSGSSHEQYF. For the CDR3, the DNA is TGTGCCAGCAACCCTAGCGGGAGTAGCCACGAGCAGTACTTC.

The chain combines TRBV7-8 with TRBJ1-5; TRBD1 might be the D (5 bases). V was cut by 0 bases and J by 5 bases, with 11 bases left in between. CDR3 size: 15 residues. Looked up from germline, CDR1 is SGHVS and CDR2 is FQNEAQ. CDR3 in DNA: TGTGCCAGCAGCTTAGCGGGCAGGGAATATCAGCCCCAGCATTTT. This gives the protein CASSLAGREYQPQHF.

This clone was observed once. The gene calls are TRBV10-2 and TRBJ1-1; 8 bases fit TRBD1. This CDR3 is built from 23 residues. CDR1 and CDR2 (germline): WSHSY, SAAADI. V gave up 6 bases and J gave up 3 bases; unmatched junction bases: 33. The CDR3: CASRGGVGGGTGQRSGWDTEAFF. The DNA of the CDR3 is TGCGCCAGCAGGGGGGGAGTGGGGGGAGGGACAGGACAACGGAGCGGGTGGGACACTGAAGCTTTCTTT.

This chain connects TRBV6-1 to TRBJ1-5; D remains ambiguous. Germline loops: CDR1 MNHNS, CDR2 SASEGT. V lost 1 base and J 4 bases, leaving 5 bases between the germline ends. CDR3 length: 13 residues. This CDR3 is CASSEVENQPQHF. The DNA for the CDR3 is TGTGCCAGCAGTGAAGTGGAGAATCAGCCCCAGCATTTT.

V gene TRBV5-1 combines with J gene TRBJ1-1; 7 positions agree with TRBD1. The germline V gene encodes CDR1 SGHRS and CDR2 YFSETQ. This CDR3 is 14 amino acids long. J was trimmed by 4 bases and V by 3 bases; bases with no gene match: 6. The CDR3 protein is CASSSIGGGTEAFF. CDR3 nucleotide sequence: TGCGCCAGCAGCTCCATAGGGGGCGGCACTGAAGCTTTCTTT. The full variable domain, its missing parts supplied by reference TRBV5-1 and TRBJ1-1, is KAGVTQTPRYLIKTRGQQVTLSCSPISGHRSVSWYQQTPGQGLQFLFEYFSETQRNKGNFPGRFSGRQFSNSRSEMNVSTLELGDSALYLCASSSIGGGTEAFFGQGTRLTVV.

The chain couples TRBV14 to TRBJ1-2; the match to TRBD1 covers 9 bases. V lost 4 bases and J lost 4; bases outside the gene matches: 1. CDR3 length: 13 residues. CDR1 is SGHDN and CDR2 is FVKESK in the germline V gene. This CDR3 reads CASSPTGGYGYTF. CDR3 coding DNA: TGTGCCAGCAGCCCGACAGGGGGCTATGGCTACACCTTC.

The chain carries TRBV6-6 and TRBJ1-5; the match to TRBD1 covers 8 bases. From germline, CDR1 is MNHNY and CDR2 SVGAGI (reference sequence). The CDR3 runs 14 residues. V lost 4 bases to trimming and J lost 6 bases; unmatched junction nucleotides: 5. The CDR3: CASSLSGGGQPQHF. The CDR3 coding sequence is TGTGCCAGCAGTTTGTCAGGGGGCGGTCAGCCCCAGCATTTT.

The rearrangement links TRBV7-2 to TRBJ2-7, with D maybe TRBD2 (6 bases). With 5 bases removed from V and 0 bases from J, the gap between germline ends came to 11 bases. Germline CDR1 is SGHTA and CDR2 is FQGNSA. The CDR3 length is 14 residues. The CDR3 protein is CASSLDYRSYEQYF. The DNA of the CDR3 is TGTGCCAGCAGCCTGGACTACCGCTCCTACGAGCAGTACTTC.

The rearrangement links TRBV29-1 to TRBJ1-5, with TRBD1 identical over 9 bases. The CDR3 extends over 14 amino acids. Trimming at V came to 6 bases and at J to 0 bases, leaving 3 bases not matched to a gene. CDR1 and CDR2 from the germline V gene are SQVTM and ANQGSEA. CDR3 amino acids: CSVGTGNSNQPQHF. The CDR3 DNA is TGCAGCGTGGGGACAGGGAATAGCAATCAGCCCCAGCATTTT.

The chain has TRBV7-8 and TRBJ1-2; no clear D. Trimming removed 0 bases at V and 8 bases at J, with 10 bases between. Germline assignment: CDR1 SGHVS and CDR2 FQNEAQ. CDR3 length equals 13 residues. CDR3 nucleotide sequence: TGTGCCAGCAGCTTAGCGCCGGACTCAGGCTACACCTTC. This encodes CASSLAPDSGYTF.

The chain combines TRBV5-1 with TRBJ2-5, with D perhaps matching TRBD2 (5 bases). V was clipped by 4 bases and J by 2 bases, with 12 bases between them. The CDR3 totals 14 residues. Germline loops: CDR1 SGHRS, CDR2 YFSETQ. This chain's CDR3 is CASSPGSGQETQYF. CDR3 DNA: TGCGCCAGCAGCCCAGGATCGGGACAAGAGACCCAGTACTTC.

In this sample, this clone turned up once. This chain joins TRBV13 and TRBJ1-4; the D gene is possibly TRBD1 (6 bases). The CDR3 runs to 15 residues. In germline, CDR1 is PRHDT, CDR2 FYEKMQ (reference sequence). Between the trimmed V and J ends, which lost 0 bases and 10 bases, there was a span of 15 bases. The CDR3 is CASSLGQGGFSKLFF. For the CDR3, the DNA is TGTGCCAGCAGCTTAGGACAGGGTGGTTTTTCAAAACTGTTTTTT.

The chain joins TRBV2 to TRBJ1-5; 9 positions agree with TRBD1. The CDR3 is 15 residues long. V lost 5 bases and J lost 2; bases outside the gene matches: 4. Germline V lookup: CDR1 SNHLY, CDR2 FYNNEI. The CDR3 here is CASSWDRDGNQPQHF. CDR3 nucleotide sequence: TGTGCCAGCAGTTGGGACAGGGATGGCAATCAGCCCCAGCATTTT.

The chain joins TRBV15 to TRBJ2-1; D not certain. CDR1 is LNHNV and CDR2 is YYDKDF in the germline V gene (reference sequence). Deletions cut 0 bases from V and 0 bases from J, with 15 bases between. The length of the CDR3 is 18 residues. CDR3 sequence reads: CATSRELMSVSSYNEQFF. DNA for the CDR3: TGTGCCACCAGCAGAGAATTGATGAGCGTGAGCTCCTACAATGAGCAGTTCTTC. The full variable domain, rest sourced from reference TRBV15 and TRBJ2-1, is DAMVIQNPRYQVTQFGKPVTLSCSQTLNHNVMYWYQQKSSQAPKLLFHYYDKDFNNEADTPDNFQSRRPNTSFCFLDIRSPGLGDTAMYLCATSRELMSVSSYNEQFFGPGTRLTVL.

This clone was seen a handful of times. The CDR3 sequence: CASSFRGQGEAFF. For the CDR3, the DNA is TGCGCCAGCAGCTTTAGGGGGCAGGGTGAAGCTTTCTTT. The rearrangement uses TRBV5-1 and TRBJ1-1; 7 nucleotides match TRBD1. In germline, CDR1 is SGHRS, CDR2 YFSETQ. The V and J ends lost 2 bases and 7 bases, in that order; junction bases with no gene match: 5. The CDR3 sequence is 13 residues long.

This CDR3 reads CASSLTTERGEQFF. In DNA form, the CDR3 reads TGCGCCAGCAGCTTGACGACGGAAAGAGGTGAGCAGTTCTTC. The chain uses TRBV5-1 and TRBJ2-1; D unclear. CDR1 and CDR2 from the germline V gene are SGHRS and YFSETQ. V shed 1 base and J shed 9 bases, with 14 bases lying between them. The CDR3 has 14 residues.

The V and J genes are TRBV18 and TRBJ2-6; tentatively, D is TRBD1 (5 bases). V dropped 4 bases and J dropped 1 base, with 17 bases sitting between them. The CDR3 covers 18 residues. Germline CDR1 KGHSH, CDR2 LQKENI. In nucleotides, the CDR3 is TGTGCCAGCTCACTCCGGGTAGGGGAAATATCTGGGGCCAACGTCCTGACTTTC. It translates to CASSLRVGEISGANVLTF.

The chain is built from TRBV29-1 and TRBJ1-5; D gene ambiguous. This CDR3 has 12 residues. Trimming left V 0 bases short and J 7 bases short, with 7 bases between. The germline gives CDR1 SQVTM, CDR2 ANQGSEA. The CDR3 DNA follows: TGCAGCGTTGAAGATGCGGGACAGCCCCAGCATTTT. It translates to CSVEDAGQPQHF.

The rearrangement joins TRBV19 to TRBJ2-2; 7 bases line up with TRBD2. The junction had 9 bases not matched to a gene; V was cut back by 2 bases and J by 6 bases. The CDR3 totals 16 residues. Per the germline V gene, CDR1 is LNHDA and CDR2 is SQIVND (reference sequence). The CDR3 DNA follows: TGTGCCAGTAGTATACTACAGCGGGGAAGGGCCGGGGAGCTGTTTTTT. It specifies CASSILQRGRAGELFF.

The chain recombines TRBV27 with TRBJ1-5; 8 bases agree with TRBD1. V gave up 5 bases and J gave up 7 bases; unmatched junction bases: 10. In germline, CDR1 is MNHEY, CDR2 SMNVEV (reference sequence). The CDR3 runs to 15 residues. CDR3 sequence reads: CASSLRQGSYQPQHF. CDR3 in DNA: TGTGCCAGCAGTCTAAGACAGGGGAGCTACCAGCCCCAGCATTTT.

V and J are TRBV7-2 and TRBJ2-1, with 13 bases matching TRBD2. Germline-derived CDR1 and CDR2 are SGHTA and FQGNSA. The CDR3 spans 15 residues. The V and J ends lost 5 bases and 7 bases, in that order; junction bases with no gene match: 5. The CDR3 sequence: CASSPRTSGGNEQFF. The CDR3 bases are TGTGCCAGCAGCCCTCGGACTAGCGGGGGTAATGAGCAGTTCTTC. The complete variable domain, with remaining parts taken from reference TRBV7-2 and TRBJ2-1, reads GAGVSQSPSNKVTEKGKDVELRCDPISGHTALYWYRQSLGQGLEFLIYFQGNSAPDKSGLPSDRFSAERTGGSVSTLTIQRTQQEDSAVYLCASSPRTSGGNEQFFGPGTRLTVL.

This clone was seen just once. The V call is TRBV6-5, the J call TRBJ1-2; no clear D gene. CDR3 length: 15 amino acids. Per germline, CDR1 MNHEY and CDR2 SVGAGI. V dropped 4 bases and J dropped 5 bases, with 17 bases sitting between them. CDR3 protein: CASSSDLAKPYGYTF. CDR3 nucleotides: TGTGCCAGCAGTTCGGACTTGGCGAAACCGTATGGCTACACCTTC.

This chain connects TRBV27 to TRBJ2-1; 9 bases agree with TRBD2. The junction had 16 bases not matched to a gene; V was cut back by 5 bases and J by 5 bases. The CDR3 runs to 18 residues. Per germline, CDR1 MNHEY and CDR2 SMNVEV (reference sequence). In nucleotides, the CDR3 is TGTGCCAGCAGTCCGAGACCGGGACTAGCCTTTAACCACAATGAGCAGTTCTTC. Translating gives CASSPRPGLAFNHNEQFF.

The chain links TRBV2 to TRBJ1-5; 7 bases are a match to TRBD1. This CDR3 comprises 15 residues. Germline V CDR1 and CDR2: SNHLY, FYNNEI. V was clipped by 5 bases and J by 3 bases; unmatched bases: 7. DNA for the CDR3: TGTGCCAGCAGTTCTCGGGACAGTCACAATCAGCCCCAGCATTTT. This encodes CASSSRDSHNQPQHF. The full variable domain, with the rest looked up from reference TRBV2 and TRBJ1-5, is EPEVTQTPSHQVTQMGQEVILRCVPISNHLYFYWYRQILGQKVEFLVSFYNNEISEKSEIFDDQFSVERPDGSNFTLKIRSTKLEDSAMYFCASSSRDSHNQPQHFGDGTRLSIL.

J is TRBJ1-1 and V is TRBV30; 9 bases align to TRBD1. V was pared by 1 base and J by 4 bases, with 1 base of the junction left unmatched. The CDR3 is made up of 13 amino acids. Germline V gene sequence: CDR1 GTSNPN, CDR2 SVGIG (reference sequence). This CDR3 is CAWSGTGVTEAFF. The CDR3 DNA is TGTGCCTGGAGTGGGACAGGGGTCACTGAAGCTTTCTTT.

This chain uses TRBV28 with TRBJ1-6, with 7 bases lining up with TRBD1. V shed 5 bases and J 7 bases; nucleotides not matched to a gene: 2. CDR3 size: 13 residues. Germline V lookup: CDR1 MDHEN, CDR2 SYDVKM. In DNA, the CDR3 is TGTGCCAGCAGTAGACAGGGAAATTCACCCCTCCACTTT. Protein product: CASSRQGNSPLHF.

The chain joins TRBV6-1 to TRBJ2-2, with D uncertain. With 5 bases removed from V and 0 bases from J, the gap between germline ends came to 7 bases. CDR1 and CDR2 (germline): MNHNS, SASEGT. This CDR3 has 14 residues. For the CDR3, the DNA is TGTGCCAGCAGTATGGCAGCGAACACCGGGGAGCTGTTTTTT. Translation: CASSMAANTGELFF.

The V and J genes are TRBV2 and TRBJ2-3, with unresolved D. This CDR3 has 14 residues. The germline gives CDR1 SNHLY, CDR2 FYNNEI. V was shortened by 6 bases and J by 4 bases, with 14 bases between the two germline ends. CDR3 nucleotide sequence: TGTGCCAGCAGGGTTTCCTATCTTGCAGATACGCAGTATTTT. The encoded protein is CASRVSYLADTQYF.

The chain recombines TRBV11-2 with TRBJ2-5, with 9 bases aligning to TRBD2. After removal of 3 bases from V and 5 bases from J, the junction contained 10 bases not matched to a gene. The CDR3 is 16 residues long. Germline V gene data show CDR1 as SGHAT and CDR2 as FQNNGV. The CDR3 region has the DNA TGTGCCAGCAGCTTCGGGTTAGCGGGAGCTCGGGAGACCCAGTACTTC. Protein product: CASSFGLAGARETQYF.

This chain uses TRBV30 with TRBJ2-1; no clear D. V was clipped by 0 bases and J by 10 bases, with 7 bases between them. Germline assignment: CDR1 GTSNPN and CDR2 SVGIG (reference sequence). The CDR3 spans 11 residues. CDR3 DNA: TGTGCCTGGAGTGTGAGTAGCGAGCAGTTCTTC. This encodes CAWSVSSEQFF.